This entry lists 21 T cell receptor beta chains sequenced from one sample in a study of blood T cells in healthy people across ages. Sample-barcoded 5' priming and a J-beta primer mix drove a second PCR of 7 to 11 cycles. MiXCR was run by TCRdb on the 5' RACE reads, yielding one entry per CDR3 protein. The data contain over a million distinct CDR3 sequences, approximately 59% of them singletons. The sequenced sample consisted of blood. Receptor source: a young man in good health.

The chain recombines TRBV3-1 with TRBJ2-3; the match to TRBD2 covers 7 bases. Looked up from germline, CDR1 is LGHDT and CDR2 is YNNKEL (reference sequence). This CDR3 is 17 amino acids long. V shed 0 bases and J 3 bases; nucleotides not matched to a gene: 9. The CDR3 here is CASSQDPQGGWTDTQYF. CDR3 nucleotide sequence: TGTGCCAGCAGCCAAGATCCCCAGGGAGGGTGGACAGATACGCAGTATTTT.

The rearrangement uses TRBV29-1 and TRBJ2-1, with a weak D call TRBD2 (6 bases). In germline, CDR1 is SQVTM, CDR2 ANQGSEA. This CDR3 has 13 residues. V was pared by 0 bases and J by 5 bases, with 8 bases between. CDR3 sequence (DNA): TGCAGCGTTGAAGAGGTAGCGGACAATGAGCAGTTCTTC. Translated, it gives CSVEEVADNEQFF.

CDR3 nucleotides: TGTGCCAGCAGCTTAGGCAGGCTCACAGATACGCAGTATTTT. This encodes CASSLGRLTDTQYF. The chain joins TRBV7-2 to TRBJ2-3; D remains ambiguous. The CDR3 is made up of 14 amino acids. The V and J ends lost 1 base and 2 bases respectively, with 7 bases between them. Looked up from germline, CDR1 is SGHTA and CDR2 is FQGNSA.

CDR3 DNA sequence: TGTGCTAGCTGCACCGAGGGGTGGAATCAGCCCCAGCATTTT. Protein: CASCTEGWNQPQHF. The chain carries TRBV12-5 and TRBJ1-5; TRBD1 is a possible D gene (5 bases). CDR1 is LGHNT and CDR2 is FRNRAP in the germline V gene. The CDR3 consists of 14 residues. Trimming took off 9 bases at V and 4 bases at J, with 16 bases between the two ends.

Concerning this clonotype itself: The CDR3 does not end in the conserved phenylalanine or tryptophan, so this is likely a read error. In DNA form, the CDR3 reads TGTGCCAGCAGCCCCGGTGCAGATACGCAGTATCTT. This sequence encodes CASSPGADTQYL. This chain links TRBV7-9 with TRBJ2-3, with D hard to call. In germline, CDR1 is SEHNR, CDR2 FQNEAQ (reference sequence). Trimming pared 5 bases from V and 4 bases from J, leaving 7 bases between. The CDR3 runs 12 residues.

The chain uses TRBV7-9 and TRBJ2-3; D is ambiguous. The CDR3 consists of 16 residues. Germline V gene sequence: CDR1 SEHNR, CDR2 FQNEAQ (reference sequence). Trimming stripped 5 bases from V and 0 bases from J, with 15 bases between. The CDR3 region is CASSPNILHSTDTQYF. The CDR3 coding sequence is TGTGCCAGCAGCCCAAACATACTACACAGCACAGATACGCAGTATTTT.

The chain has TRBV7-2 and TRBJ1-1; D is unresolved. Trimming removed 7 bases at V and 4 bases at J, with 13 bases between. This CDR3 has 13 residues. Germline CDR1 reads SGHTA; CDR2 reads FQGNSA. CDR3 loop: CASTPQWGTEAFF. Here the CDR3 DNA reads TGTGCCAGCACCCCACAATGGGGCACTGAAGCTTTCTTT.

This clonotype occurred once. The chain uses TRBV6-2 or TRBV6-3 and TRBJ2-4, with 7 bases that match TRBD2. The CDR3 consists of 13 residues. The junction had 15 bases not matched to a gene; V was cut back by 9 bases and J by 13 bases. Germline assignment: CDR1 MNHEY and CDR2 SVGEGT. This CDR3 is CASGLVAAYGQYF. CDR3 in DNA: TGTGCCAGTGGACTAGTAGCGGCCTACGGGCAGTACTTC.

The table lists this clonotype with many counts. The CDR3 loop is CAINSNGGGTDTQYF. For the CDR3, the DNA is TGTGCCATCAATTCTAACGGGGGGGGCACAGATACGCAGTATTTT. The V and J genes are TRBV10-3 and TRBJ2-3, with 8 bases lining up with TRBD2. CDR3 length equals 15 residues. V trimming: 7 bases; J trimming: 1 base; junction bases outside the gene matches: 7. The germline gives CDR1 ENHRY, CDR2 SYGVKD.

V usage is TRBV5-4 and J usage is TRBJ2-7; 9 positions agree with TRBD1. The germline CDR1 and CDR2 sequences are SGHNT and YYREEE (reference sequence). CDR3 length equals 17 residues. V lost 1 base to trimming and J lost 4 bases; unmatched junction nucleotides: 12. In DNA form, the CDR3 reads TGTGCCAGCAGCTTGCCGGGGAAGGGACAGGGCTCGTACGAGCAGTACTTC. Protein: CASSLPGKGQGSYEQYF.

This clonotype has at least ten counts. The chain combines TRBV2 with TRBJ2-3; no clear D gene. V lost 3 bases, J lost 4 bases, and 2 bases lay in between. Germline V lookup: CDR1 SNHLY, CDR2 FYNNEI. This CDR3 is built from 11 residues. CDR3 residues: CASSDPDTQYF. DNA for the CDR3: TGTGCCAGCAGTGACCCAGATACGCAGTATTTT.

The J gene is TRBJ2-1, the V gene TRBV25-1; 10 nucleotides line up with TRBD1. The DNA end favors TRBJ2-7, so the J call may be wrong. CDR1 MGHDK and CDR2 SYGVNS come from the germline V gene. The CDR3 is 19 residues long. CDR3 bases: TGTGCCAGCAGTCCCCCAGTGACCGGAGGGGGACAGGGGCATGGTGAGCAGTACTTC. Encoded protein: CASSPPVTGGGQGHGEQYF.

The chain has TRBV5-1 and TRBJ2-1; D unclear. The CDR3 loop spans 14 amino acids. V lost 5 bases and J lost 8, with 17 bases in between. Germline V gene data show CDR1 as SGHRS and CDR2 as YFSETQ. This chain's CDR3 is CASRTTTSGDEQFF. CDR3 DNA: TGCGCCAGCAGGACGACCACCAGTGGGGATGAGCAGTTCTTC.

The rearrangement joins TRBV12-3 or TRBV12-4 to TRBJ2-3; a possible D gene is TRBD1 (5 bases). Between the trimmed V and J ends, which lost 3 bases and 4 bases, there was a span of 14 bases. CDR3 size: 15 residues. CDR3 residues: CASSLLYRQPDTQYF. As DNA, the CDR3 is TGTGCCAGCAGTTTGCTATATAGACAGCCAGATACGCAGTATTTT.

V gene TRBV29-1 combines with J gene TRBJ2-7; TRBD2 matches at 11 bases. The CDR3 is 12 amino acids. V gave up 7 bases and J gave up 4 bases; unmatched junction bases: 3. CDR1 SQVTM and CDR2 ANQGSEA come from the germline V gene. The CDR3 region is CSGLAGSYEQYF. The CDR3 region has the DNA TGCAGCGGACTAGCGGGGAGTTACGAGCAGTACTTC.

The table lists this clonotype with a count of one. The chain employs TRBV14 and TRBJ2-1; no reliable D call. The length of the CDR3 is 14 residues. The V end was cut by 1 base, the J end by 9 bases, with 13 bases between. Germline V CDR1 and CDR2: SGHDN, FVKESK. CDR3 loop: CASSQAGSGGEQFF. CDR3 DNA: TGTGCCAGCAGCCAAGCTGGTTCTGGCGGTGAGCAGTTCTTC. Based on the CDR3 plus reference TRBV14 and TRBJ2-1, the full variable domain is EAGVTQFPSHSVIEKGQTVTLRCDPISGHDNLYWYRRVMGKEIKFLLHFVKESKQDESGMPNNRFLAERTGGTYSTLKVQPAELEDSGVYFCASSQAGSGGEQFFGPGTRLTVL.

The chain has TRBV11-2 and TRBJ2-7, with D possibly TRBD2 on 5 matching bases. V lost 1 base to trimming and J lost 5 bases, with 15 bases between them. The CDR3 has 15 amino acids. CDR1 and CDR2 (germline): SGHAT, FQNNGV. The CDR3 region is CASSLGVSDDHEQYF. The CDR3 region has the DNA TGTGCCAGCAGCTTAGGGGTTAGCGATGACCACGAGCAGTACTTC.

The gene calls are TRBV20-1 and TRBJ2-1; 10 nucleotides line up with TRBD1. J was trimmed by 6 bases and V by 6 bases; bases with no gene match: 8. The CDR3 is 14 residues long. Germline values: CDR1 DFQATT, CDR2 SNEGSKA (reference sequence). The DNA of the CDR3 is TGCAGTGCGTTGGGGACAGGGGATTCCAATGAGCAGTTCTTC. It yields the protein CSALGTGDSNEQFF.

This clonotype was counted only a few times. The J gene is TRBJ1-4, the V gene TRBV4-2, with no clear D. V was trimmed by 0 bases and J by 8 bases, leaving 13 bases between them. Germline V lookup: CDR1 LGHNA, CDR2 YNFKEQ. CDR3 size: 15 residues. CDR3 loop: CASSQDGPRGEKLFF. The CDR3 DNA sequence: TGTGCCAGCAGCCAAGATGGGCCCCGAGGCGAAAAACTGTTTTTT.

The V call is TRBV5-1, the J call TRBJ2-2, with TRBD2 matching 11 bases. The CDR3 is 15 amino acids. The germline CDR1 and CDR2 sequences are SGHRS and YFSETQ. V was pared by 4 bases and J by 6 bases, with 5 bases of the junction left unmatched. CDR3 sequence reads: CASSPTSGMAGELFF. The CDR3 nucleotides are TGCGCCAGCAGCCCGACTAGCGGGATGGCCGGGGAGCTGTTTTTT. The variable domain in full, with the rest retrieved from reference TRBV5-1 and TRBJ2-2, is KAGVTQTPRYLIKTRGQQVTLSCSPISGHRSVSWYQQTPGQGLQFLFEYFSETQRNKGNFPGRFSGRQFSNSRSEMNVSTLELGDSALYLCASSPTSGMAGELFFGEGSRLTVL.

V is TRBV6-1 and J is TRBJ1-5; D not resolved. Trimming pared 4 bases from V and 2 bases from J, leaving 15 bases between. This CDR3 region has 16 residues. Germline loops: CDR1 MNHNS, CDR2 SASEGT. The chain's CDR3 is CASSVQMGSGNQPQHF. The CDR3 DNA sequence: TGTGCCAGCAGTGTACAGATGGGGTCGGGCAATCAGCCCCAGCATTTT.